The 15 T cell receptor beta chains reported below all come from one sample, sequenced in a study of blood T cell repertoires in COVID-19. Profiled with immunoSEQ multiplex PCR; TCRdb holds only in-frame clones, not every one. The table lists under 300,000 clones, roughly four fifths of them singletons. Sequencing was carried out using peripheral blood. These receptors originate from a young man who had recovered from COVID-19.

The chain has TRBV4-1 and TRBJ2-1; D gene unclear. CDR3 length: 16 amino acids. Between the trimmed V and J ends, which lost 0 bases and 2 bases, there was a span of 11 bases. CDR1 is MGHRA and CDR2 is YSYEKL in the germline V gene. Written as DNA, the CDR3 is TGCGCCAGCAGCCAAGATGGAGCCCGCGCCTACAATGAGCAGTTCTTC. This sequence encodes CASSQDGARAYNEQFF.

This chain connects TRBV13 to TRBJ2-5, with TRBD2 identical over 7 bases. J was trimmed by 5 bases and V by 5 bases; bases with no gene match: 8. Per germline, CDR1 PRHDT and CDR2 FYEKMQ (reference sequence). This CDR3 comprises 14 residues. The CDR3 here is CASSASSSGETQYF. Written as DNA, the CDR3 is TGTGCCAGCAGCGCTTCTTCTAGCGGTGAGACCCAGTACTTC.

The V and J genes are TRBV7-7 and TRBJ1-2, with 10 nucleotides matching TRBD1. CDR1 is SSHAT, CDR2 FNYEAQ, per germline (reference sequence). The CDR3 is 17 amino acids. After removal of 4 bases from V and 4 bases from J, the junction contained 12 bases not matched to a gene. CDR3 amino acids: CASSSGATGGSLYGYTF. For the CDR3, the DNA is TGTGCCAGCAGCTCCGGGGCGACAGGGGGCTCTCTCTATGGCTACACCTTC.

This sequence joins TRBV19 and TRBJ1-2, with 7 bases that match TRBD1. Germline V gene data show CDR1 as LNHDA and CDR2 as SQIVND (reference sequence). The CDR3 consists of 15 residues. J lost 6 bases, V lost 5 bases, and 12 bases had no gene match. The CDR3 is CASSDHRGQRNGYTF. Here the CDR3 DNA reads TGTGCCAGTAGTGACCACAGGGGCCAGAGGAATGGCTACACCTTC.

The CDR3 sequence: CASPPRDIYYNEQFF. In DNA, the CDR3 is TGTGCCAGCCCGCCCCGGGACATTTACTACAATGAGCAGTTCTTC. The J gene is TRBJ2-1, the V gene TRBV28, with a tentative D call TRBD1 (6 bases). Germline assignment: CDR1 MDHEN and CDR2 SYDVKM. The length of the CDR3 is 15 residues. V lost 8 bases and J lost 3, with 17 bases in between.

The genes are TRBV3-1 (or the pseudogene TRBV3-2) and TRBJ2-4; perhaps TRBD1 as D (6 bases). The CDR3 runs to 15 residues. From germline, CDR1 is LGHDT and CDR2 YNNKEL (reference sequence). V was cut by 5 bases and J by 0 bases, with 11 bases left in between. The CDR3: CASSEGTIAKNIQYF. The CDR3, as DNA: TGTGCCAGCAGCGAAGGGACAATAGCCAAAAACATTCAGTACTTC.

This chain uses TRBV18 with TRBJ2-5; D is perhaps TRBD2 (6 bases). The V end lost 1 base, the J end lost 4 bases, and 10 bases lay between the germline ends. There are 14 residues in the CDR3. Germline CDR1 reads KGHSH; CDR2 reads LQKENI. CDR3 in DNA: TGTGCCAGCTCACCACTCATTAGCGGAGAGACCCAGTACTTC. It codes for CASSPLISGETQYF.

The chain links TRBV2 to TRBJ2-1, with D unresolved. Germline CDR1 reads SNHLY; CDR2 reads FYNNEI. V was cut by 9 bases and J by 9 bases, with 18 bases left in between. The CDR3 spans 13 residues. The CDR3 reads CASLWARSGEQFF. The CDR3 region has the DNA TGTGCCAGTCTCTGGGCCAGGTCAGGTGAGCAGTTCTTC.

The V gene is TRBV18, the J gene TRBJ1-2, with no clear D. The CDR3 length is 14 residues. The V gene lost 6 bases and the J gene lost 1 base, with 12 bases spanning the gap. Per germline, CDR1 KGHSH and CDR2 LQKENI. CDR3 region: CASSPLGDNYGYTF. Here the CDR3 DNA reads TGTGCCAGCTCCCCGCTCGGTGATAACTATGGCTACACCTTC.

This chain joins TRBV19 and TRBJ2-5; TRBD1 matches at 9 bases. This CDR3 is built from 16 residues. Germline-derived CDR1 and CDR2 are LNHDA and SQIVND (reference sequence). V lost 2 bases, J lost 2 bases, and 6 bases stayed unmatched. The CDR3 sequence: CASSITVGQGQETQYF. CDR3 nucleotides: TGTGCCAGTAGTATAACCGTCGGACAGGGGCAAGAGACCCAGTACTTC.

This clone was counted between two and nine times. This rearrangement joins TRBV6-1 to TRBJ1-4; D is possibly TRBD1 (5 bases). This CDR3 region has 16 residues. V lost 0 bases, J lost 7 bases, and 15 bases lay in between. The germline gives CDR1 MNHNS, CDR2 SASEGT. This CDR3 reads CASSEAYGGTVEKLFF. CDR3 sequence (DNA): TGTGCCAGCAGTGAAGCATACGGGGGAACGGTTGAAAAACTGTTTTTT.

CDR3 protein: CASRPTGERMNTEAFF. The CDR3 nucleotides read TGTGCCAGCAGGCCGACAGGGGAAAGGATGAACACTGAAGCTTTCTTT. This chain uses TRBV5-5 with TRBJ1-1, with 8 nucleotides matching TRBD1. The ends lost 5 bases at V and 0 bases at J; junction bases unmatched: 9. Germline V gene data show CDR1 as SGHKS and CDR2 as YYEKEE (reference sequence). This CDR3 comprises 16 residues. The variable domain in full, with the rest retrieved from reference TRBV5-5 and TRBJ1-1, is DAGVTQSPTHLIKTRGQQVTLRCSPISGHKSVSWYQQVLGQGPQFIFQYYEKEERGRGNFPDRFSARQFPNYSSELNVNALLLGDSALYLCASRPTGERMNTEAFFGQGTRLTVV.

The V gene is TRBV19, the J gene TRBJ1-2; tentative D call: TRBD1 (5 bases). V lost 9 bases to trimming and J lost 8 bases, with 16 bases between them. Germline CDR1 and CDR2: LNHDA and SQIVND (reference sequence). This CDR3 has 12 amino acids. CDR3 in DNA: TGTGCCAGCCGAGGCCAGGGATCCGGCTACACCTTC. It translates to CASRGQGSGYTF.

The V call is TRBV28, the J call TRBJ1-4, with 7 bases lining up with TRBD1. V was pared by 5 bases and J by 4 bases, with 7 bases of the junction left unmatched. Germline CDR1 MDHEN, CDR2 SYDVKM. The CDR3 runs to 15 residues. This CDR3 reads CASSHGQALNEKLFF. CDR3 in DNA: TGTGCCAGCAGTCACGGACAGGCCCTTAATGAAAAACTGTTTTTT. The full variable domain, in which reference TRBV28 and TRBJ1-4 provide the parts outside the CDR3, is DVKVTQSSRYLVKRTGEKVFLECVQDMDHENMFWYRQDPGLGLRLIYFSYDVKMKEKGDIPEGYSVSREKKERFSLILESASTNQTSMYLCASSHGQALNEKLFFGSGTQLSVL.

The CDR3 nucleotides read TGTGCCATACCGAGGAATTCACCCCTCCACTTT. Translation: CAIPRNSPLHF. The chain combines TRBV25-1 with TRBJ1-6, with D unresolved. With 10 bases removed from V and 7 bases from J, the gap between germline ends came to 8 bases. The CDR3 has 11 residues. CDR1 is MGHDK and CDR2 is SYGVNS in the germline V gene.